This entry is about one T cell receptor (beta chain). The data are from a study of T cells and Merkel cell carcinoma outcomes. Assay: immunoSEQ multiplex PCR; the TCRdb copy retains only in-frame clones and omits some. The sample lists about 19,000 clones, roughly 80% occurring once. The V gene's germline CDR1 is SGHVS and CDR2 FQNEAQ. This CDR3 has 15 amino acids. Germline trimming cut 2 bases from V and 8 bases from J; bases unmatched to any gene: 9. Specimen: tumor tissue from Merkel cell carcinoma. The chain joins TRBV7-8 to TRBJ2-1, with TRBD2 identical over 7 bases. This receptor was obtained from a human donor with Merkel cell carcinoma. The CDR3 reads CASSLSRTSTDEQFF. The CDR3 DNA is TGTGCCAGCAGCTTATCGCGGACTAGTACGGATGAGCAGTTCTTC.